The clone carrying this T cell receptor beta chain was observed a single time. The data originate from a study of blood T cell repertoires in COVID-19. Looking at the study overall: The origin of the acute and convalescent COVID-19 samples was the United States, Italy and Spain. T cells, B-cell-depleted T cells, or PBMCs provided the cDNA or gDNA that served as material.

In the authors' workflow: Estimates of nucleated cell counts were drawn from the amplification of reference gene primers. Using immunoSEQ multiplex PCR, the repertoire was profiled, and TCRdb retains in-frame clones only, with some absent. Clone size and V and J calls were adopted from that table, with D and trimming inferred from the DNA. The table shows fewer than 80,000 clones, with roughly nine tenths occurring only once. The CDR3 is 15 residues long. Trimming took 0 bases from V and 4 from J, leaving 11 bases between them. Germline loops: CDR1 SGDLS, CDR2 YYNGEE. This TCR was sampled from a woman in her forties or fifties with active COVID-19. V gene TRBV9 combines with J gene TRBJ2-1; perhaps TRBD2 as D (6 bases). Material for sequencing was peripheral blood. DNA of the CDR3: TGTGCCAGCAGCGTAGGGGGGACTTCGTACAATGAGCAGTTCTTC. Protein product: CASSVGGTSYNEQFF.